This T cell receptor (beta chain) stems from a study of T-cell memory formation after mild COVID-19. Overall study results and limits: Several responding clones turned up in pre-infection memory, indicating that cross-reactive memory may have taken part.

The CDR3 has 15 amino acids. Deletions cut 3 bases from V and 0 bases from J, with 10 bases between. Germline CDR1 SGHTA, CDR2 FQGTGA. TCRdb recomputed calls from the 5' RACE reads with MiXCR, one row per CDR3 protein. The table includes fewer than 140,000 distinct CDR3 sequences, about 15% detected once. A word on this clonotype: The antigen is not known.

Sequenced: PBMCs or a T cell subset sorted from them (not recorded which). This clonotype originated in an adult woman who had mild COVID-19 (a few samples of this study predate the infection). Cell type and time point are not known. V gene TRBV7-3 combines with J gene TRBJ2-3; D call uncertain. CDR3 in DNA: TGTGCCAGCAGCTTCGACGGGCGTAGCACAGATACGCAGTATTTT. As protein: CASSFDGRSTDTQYF.